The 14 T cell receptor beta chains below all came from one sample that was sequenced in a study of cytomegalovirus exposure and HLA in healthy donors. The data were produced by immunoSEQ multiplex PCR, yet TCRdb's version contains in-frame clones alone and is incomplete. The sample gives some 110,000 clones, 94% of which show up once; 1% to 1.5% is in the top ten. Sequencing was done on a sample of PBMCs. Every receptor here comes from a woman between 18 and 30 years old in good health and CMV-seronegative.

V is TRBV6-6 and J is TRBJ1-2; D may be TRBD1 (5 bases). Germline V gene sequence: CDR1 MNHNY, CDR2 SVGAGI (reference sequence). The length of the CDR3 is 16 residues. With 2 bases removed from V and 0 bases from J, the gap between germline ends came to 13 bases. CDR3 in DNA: TGTGCCAGCAGTTACGGCGTAGGAGGGGCTAACTATGGCTACACCTTC. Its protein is CASSYGVGGANYGYTF.

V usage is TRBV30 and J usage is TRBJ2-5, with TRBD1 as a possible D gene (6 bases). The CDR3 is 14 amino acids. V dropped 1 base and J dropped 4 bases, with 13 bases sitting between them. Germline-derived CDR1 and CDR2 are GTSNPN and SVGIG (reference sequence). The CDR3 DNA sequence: TGTGCCTGGAGTGAAAGAGGCAGGGGAGAGACCCAGTACTTC. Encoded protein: CAWSERGRGETQYF.

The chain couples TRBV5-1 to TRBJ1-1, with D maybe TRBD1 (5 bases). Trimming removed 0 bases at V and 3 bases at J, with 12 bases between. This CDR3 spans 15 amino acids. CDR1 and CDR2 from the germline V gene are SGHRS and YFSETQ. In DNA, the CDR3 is TGCGCCAGCAGCTTGGGCAGGGCTTGGGACACTGAAGCTTTCTTT. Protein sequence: CASSLGRAWDTEAFF.

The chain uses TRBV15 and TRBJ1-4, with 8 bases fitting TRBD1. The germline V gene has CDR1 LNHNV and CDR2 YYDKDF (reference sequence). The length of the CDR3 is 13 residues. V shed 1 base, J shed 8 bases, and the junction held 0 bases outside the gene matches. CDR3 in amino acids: CATSRGQGEKLFF. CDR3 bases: TGTGCCACCAGCAGAGGACAGGGGGAAAAACTGTTTTTT.

This CDR3 is CASSLNGQGAGDTQYF. The CDR3 DNA reads TGTGCCAGCAGCTTAAATGGGCAGGGGGCTGGGGATACGCAGTATTTT. The genes are TRBV7-3 and TRBJ2-3; 8 positions agree with TRBD1. With 1 base clipped from V and 6 bases from J, the junction kept 9 bases outside the gene matches. Looked up from germline, CDR1 is SGHTA and CDR2 is FQGTGA. The CDR3 is 16 residues long.

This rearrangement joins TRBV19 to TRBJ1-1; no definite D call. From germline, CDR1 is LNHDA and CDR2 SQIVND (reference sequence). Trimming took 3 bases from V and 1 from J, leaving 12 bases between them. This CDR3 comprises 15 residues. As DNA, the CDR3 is TGTGCCAGTAGTATTTGGAGCAGCTGGAACACTGAAGCTTTCTTT. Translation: CASSIWSSWNTEAFF.

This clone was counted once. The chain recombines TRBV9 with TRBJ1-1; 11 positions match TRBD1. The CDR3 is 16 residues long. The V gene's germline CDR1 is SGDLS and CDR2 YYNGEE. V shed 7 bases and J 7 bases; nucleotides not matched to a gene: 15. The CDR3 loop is CASSARGQGASDEAFF. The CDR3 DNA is TGTGCCAGCTCGGCCCGCGGACAGGGGGCTTCTGATGAAGCTTTCTTT.

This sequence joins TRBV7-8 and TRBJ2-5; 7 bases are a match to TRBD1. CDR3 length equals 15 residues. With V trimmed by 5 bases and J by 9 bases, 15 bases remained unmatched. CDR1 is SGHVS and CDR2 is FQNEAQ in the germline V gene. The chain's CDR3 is CASSKAGDRQGAQYF. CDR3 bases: TGTGCCAGCAGCAAAGCTGGTGACAGGCAGGGGGCCCAGTACTTC.

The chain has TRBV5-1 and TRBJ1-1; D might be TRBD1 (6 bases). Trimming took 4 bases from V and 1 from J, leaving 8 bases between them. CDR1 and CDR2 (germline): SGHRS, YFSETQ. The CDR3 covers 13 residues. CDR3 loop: CASSPGQNTEAFF. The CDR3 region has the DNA TGCGCCAGCAGCCCGGGACAGAACACTGAAGCTTTCTTT.

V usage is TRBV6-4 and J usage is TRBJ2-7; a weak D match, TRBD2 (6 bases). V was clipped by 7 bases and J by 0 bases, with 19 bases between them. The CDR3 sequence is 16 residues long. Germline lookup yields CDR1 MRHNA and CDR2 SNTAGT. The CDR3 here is CASIRRTTRVSYEQYF. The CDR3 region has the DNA TGTGCCAGCATCCGTAGGACTACCCGCGTCTCCTACGAGCAGTACTTC.

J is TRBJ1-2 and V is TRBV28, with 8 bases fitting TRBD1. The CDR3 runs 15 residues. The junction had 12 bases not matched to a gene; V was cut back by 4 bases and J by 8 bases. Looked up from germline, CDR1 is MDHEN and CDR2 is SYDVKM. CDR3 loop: CASSSWLQGAEGYTF. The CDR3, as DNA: TGTGCCAGCAGTTCATGGCTCCAGGGGGCGGAAGGCTACACCTTC.

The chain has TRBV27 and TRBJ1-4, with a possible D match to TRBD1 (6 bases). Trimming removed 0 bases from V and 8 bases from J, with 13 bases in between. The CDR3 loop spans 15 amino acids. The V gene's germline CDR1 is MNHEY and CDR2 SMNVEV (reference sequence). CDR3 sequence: CASSLSTGLREKLFF. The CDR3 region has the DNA TGTGCCAGCAGTTTATCCACAGGGTTGCGAGAAAAACTGTTTTTT.

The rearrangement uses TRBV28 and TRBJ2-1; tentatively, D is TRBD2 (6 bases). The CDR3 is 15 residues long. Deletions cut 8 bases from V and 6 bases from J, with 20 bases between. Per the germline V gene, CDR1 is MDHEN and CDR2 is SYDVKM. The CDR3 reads CASGNPGGGTNEQFF. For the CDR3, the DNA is TGTGCCAGCGGAAACCCGGGTGGAGGGACCAATGAGCAGTTCTTC.

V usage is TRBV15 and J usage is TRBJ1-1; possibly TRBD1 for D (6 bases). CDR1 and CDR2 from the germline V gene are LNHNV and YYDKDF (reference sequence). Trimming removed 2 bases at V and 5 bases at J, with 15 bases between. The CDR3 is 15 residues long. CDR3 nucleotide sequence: TGTGCCACCAGCAGACCACAGGGTAGGGGGACTGAAGCTTTCTTT. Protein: CATSRPQGRGTEAFF.